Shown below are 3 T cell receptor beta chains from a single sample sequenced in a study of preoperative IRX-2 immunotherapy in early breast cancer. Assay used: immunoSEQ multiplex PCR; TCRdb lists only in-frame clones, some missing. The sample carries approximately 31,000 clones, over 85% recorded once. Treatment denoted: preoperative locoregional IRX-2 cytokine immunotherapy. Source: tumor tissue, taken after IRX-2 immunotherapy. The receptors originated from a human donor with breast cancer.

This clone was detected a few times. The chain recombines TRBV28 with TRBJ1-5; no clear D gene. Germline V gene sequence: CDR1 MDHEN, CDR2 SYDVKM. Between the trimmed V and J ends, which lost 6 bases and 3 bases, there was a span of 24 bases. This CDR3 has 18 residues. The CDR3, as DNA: TGTGCCAGCAGGTCTCCCGGCGGGTTGTTTAGGCCCAATCAGCCCCAGCATTTT. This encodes CASRSPGGLFRPNQPQHF. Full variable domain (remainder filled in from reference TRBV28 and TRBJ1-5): DVKVTQSSRYLVKRTGEKVFLECVQDMDHENMFWYRQDPGLGLRLIYFSYDVKMKEKGDIPEGYSVSREKKERFSLILESASTNQTSMYLCASRSPGGLFRPNQPQHFGDGTRLSIL.

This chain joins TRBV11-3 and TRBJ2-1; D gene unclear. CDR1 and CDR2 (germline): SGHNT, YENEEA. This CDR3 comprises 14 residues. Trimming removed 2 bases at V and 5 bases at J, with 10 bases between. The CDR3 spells CASSLPRKNNEQFF. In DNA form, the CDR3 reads TGTGCCAGCAGCTTACCTAGAAAGAACAATGAGCAGTTCTTC.

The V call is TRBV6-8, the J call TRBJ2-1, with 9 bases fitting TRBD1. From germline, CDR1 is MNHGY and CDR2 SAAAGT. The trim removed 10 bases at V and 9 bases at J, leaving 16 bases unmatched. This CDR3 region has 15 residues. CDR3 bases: TGTGCCATCTCCACAGGGGGCGCTTCTGGGGGTGAGCAGTTCTTC. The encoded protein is CAISTGGASGGEQFF.